This entry lists 30 T cell receptor beta chains sequenced from one sample in a study of blood T cell repertoires in COVID-19. Clones were sequenced by immunoSEQ multiplex PCR, and TCRdb holds only the in-frame ones, with some missing. Of about 210,000 clones in the sample, almost 85% were seen once. What was sequenced was peripheral blood. These receptor sequences come from a man aged 50-60 years with COVID-19, enrolled during active disease.

The chain employs TRBV7-8 and TRBJ2-3; D is possibly TRBD2 (5 bases). Germline V gene lookup returns CDR1 SGHVS and CDR2 FQNEAQ. Trimming removed 5 bases from V and 11 bases from J, with 26 bases in between. This CDR3 has 16 residues. CDR3 nucleotides: TGTGCCAGCAGCCACACCCCGCTCGGACTCGAGTCGGGGCAGTATTTT. Translated: CASSHTPLGLESGQYF.

The J gene is TRBJ2-7, the V gene TRBV14; maybe TRBD1 (5 bases). Germline-derived CDR1 and CDR2 are SGHDN and FVKESK. Trimming removed 1 base at V and 9 bases at J, with 10 bases between. The length of the CDR3 is 12 residues. The CDR3 is CASSQGFTGQYF. The CDR3 DNA reads as TGTGCCAGCAGCCAAGGCTTTACAGGGCAGTACTTC.

This clone was picked up one time. This chain joins TRBV4-1 and TRBJ2-2; 10 nucleotides align to TRBD1. Germline V gives CDR1 MGHRA, CDR2 YSYEKL. There are 16 residues in the CDR3. V shed 4 bases, J shed 6 bases, and the junction held 8 bases outside the gene matches. This CDR3 reads CASSPQRQGAPGELFF. In DNA form, the CDR3 reads TGCGCCAGCAGCCCCCAGAGACAGGGGGCGCCCGGGGAGCTGTTTTTT.

This clone showed up just a few times. This sequence joins TRBV21-1 and TRBJ1-2; the DNA was not used to check the table's D call, TRBD1. TRBV21-1 is tagged as a pseudogene. This CDR3 has 15 residues. The CDR3 DNA reads TGTGCCAGCAGCAAAGTGGGCAGGACTAACTATGGCTACACCTTC. Its protein product is CASSKVGRTNYGYTF.

DNA of the CDR3: TGTGCCAGTCGGCTAGCGGGCGCAGATACGCAGTATTTT. Its translation is CASRLAGADTQYF. The chain has TRBV19 and TRBJ2-3; TRBD2 matches at 8 bases. The germline gives CDR1 LNHDA, CDR2 SQIVND (reference sequence). V dropped 8 bases and J dropped 4; count of bases not matched to a gene: 5. The CDR3 length is 13 residues.

The V gene is TRBV19, the J gene TRBJ2-3; D gene uncertain. The germline CDR1 and CDR2 sequences are LNHDA and SQIVND (reference sequence). V lost 3 bases and J lost 4, with 23 bases in between. This CDR3 contains 18 residues. As DNA, the CDR3 is TGTGCCAGTAGTATGATGTGGGTCGGTGAGCGAATCGCAGATACGCAGTATTTT. Translated: CASSMMWVGERIADTQYF.

Remarks on this clone: Compared with germline, one end of the junction differs, possibly owing to a read error. V is TRBV28 and J is TRBJ2-2; 8 positions match TRBD1. The CDR3 extends over 13 amino acids. Per germline, CDR1 MDHEN and CDR2 SYDVKM. The CDR3 reads CASSPRVSSTGVF. The CDR3 coding sequence is TGTGCCAGCAGTCCGAGGGTCTCCTCGACAGGGGTTTTT.

V gene TRBV7-9 combines with J gene TRBJ2-2; no firm D call. V shed 5 bases and J shed 4 bases, with 11 bases lying between them. Per germline, CDR1 SEHNR and CDR2 FQNEAQ (reference sequence). There are 14 residues in the CDR3. This CDR3 is CASSQGASTGELFF. The CDR3 region has the DNA TGTGCCAGCAGCCAAGGAGCGTCCACCGGGGAGCTGTTTTTT.

The chain employs TRBV2 and TRBJ1-4; possibly TRBD1 for D (5 bases). V was shortened by 7 bases and J by 8 bases, with 20 bases between the two germline ends. CDR3 length equals 15 residues. Germline CDR1 and CDR2: SNHLY and FYNNEI. The CDR3 sequence: CASTPPGGRGEKLFF. CDR3 nucleotide sequence: TGTGCCAGCACCCCGCCGGGGGGTCGGGGCGAAAAACTGTTTTTT.

The J gene is TRBJ2-3, the V gene TRBV19; TRBD2 matches 12 bases. The CDR3 loop spans 16 amino acids. The germline V gene encodes CDR1 LNHDA and CDR2 SQIVND (reference sequence). Trimming at V came to 1 base and at J to 5 bases, leaving 4 bases not matched to a gene. CDR3 nucleotide sequence: TGTGCCAGTAGTATAGTAACTAGCGGGGGGAGAGATACGCAGTATTTT. The encoded protein is CASSIVTSGGRDTQYF.

The rearrangement joins TRBV28 to TRBJ1-5, with 7 bases matching TRBD1. This CDR3 has 16 amino acids. J lost 3 bases, V lost 2 bases, and 7 bases had no gene match. Germline lookup yields CDR1 MDHEN and CDR2 SYDVKM. This CDR3 reads CASSLLIGQVNQPQHF. CDR3 in DNA: TGTGCCAGCAGTTTACTTATCGGACAGGTCAATCAGCCCCAGCATTTT.

V and J are TRBV27 and TRBJ1-1; no definite D call. The length of the CDR3 is 15 residues. Germline V gives CDR1 MNHEY, CDR2 SMNVEV (reference sequence). Trimming removed 5 bases from V and 10 bases from J, with 23 bases in between. The CDR3 bases are TGTGCCAGCAGTCCCTTCCGCTTGGTTGGCGCGGGAGCTTTCTTT. The encoded protein is CASSPFRLVGAGAFF.

CDR3: CASSFLAGTANYGYTF. CDR3 coding DNA: TGTGCCAGCAGTTTTTTGGCCGGGACAGCTAACTATGGCTACACCTTC. The chain joins TRBV28 to TRBJ1-2; 7 positions match TRBD1. In germline, CDR1 is MDHEN, CDR2 SYDVKM. The CDR3 has 16 amino acids. Losses at the gene ends were 3 bases for V and 0 bases for J; bases not matched to a gene: 7.

The chain couples TRBV7-2 to TRBJ2-1; 7 bases fit TRBD1. The CDR3 consists of 14 residues. V was clipped by 1 base and J by 9 bases; unmatched bases: 6. Germline CDR1 reads SGHTA; CDR2 reads FQGNSA. The CDR3 nucleotides are TGTGCCAGCAGCTTAGAGGGGGCGCGAGGTGAGCAGTTCTTC. This codes for CASSLEGARGEQFF.

This clone was seen once. The chain recombines TRBV7-2 with TRBJ2-7; D possibly corresponds to TRBD2 (7 bases). Per germline, CDR1 SGHTA and CDR2 FQGNSA. CDR3 size: 15 residues. V lost 0 bases to trimming and J lost 2 bases, with 11 bases between them. The CDR3 loop is CASSLAGGPTYEQYF. The CDR3 bases are TGTGCCAGCAGCTTAGCGGGGGGGCCTACCTACGAGCAGTACTTC.

This clone was recorded only once. The gene calls are TRBV7-2 and TRBJ2-1; no firm D call. There are 15 residues in the CDR3. The germline gives CDR1 SGHTA, CDR2 FQGNSA. V lost 1 base, J lost 2 bases, and 9 bases lay in between. DNA for the CDR3: TGTGCCAGCAGCTTAGTTCGCGGTGCCTACAATGAGCAGTTCTTC. Translated: CASSLVRGAYNEQFF.

The V and J genes are TRBV5-3 and TRBJ2-7, with 7 bases identical to TRBD1. TRBV5-3 carries the ORF label, with uncertain function. There are 13 residues in the CDR3. With V trimmed by 3 bases and J by 3 bases, 3 bases remained unmatched. The CDR3 coding sequence is TGTGCCAGAAGCTGGGACAGCAACTACGAGCAGTACTTC. Residues: CARSWDSNYEQYF.

This clone has a single count. V is TRBV7-9 and J is TRBJ2-2, with a possible D match to TRBD1 (5 bases). Trimming cost V 5 bases and J 4 bases, with 14 bases left between them. Germline CDR1 is SEHNR and CDR2 is FQNEAQ (reference sequence). The CDR3 contains 15 residues. CDR3 nucleotide sequence: TGTGCCAGCAGCCGGGCCACTCAGGGCACCGGGGAGCTGTTTTTT. Protein: CASSRATQGTGELFF.

The chain combines TRBV7-8 with TRBJ2-7, with a possible D match to TRBD2 (6 bases). The germline V gene has CDR1 SGHVS and CDR2 FQNEAQ. The CDR3 runs 15 residues. Trimming left V 1 base short and J 3 bases short, with 13 bases between. The chain's CDR3 is CASSLGRGTGYEQYF. CDR3 in DNA: TGTGCCAGCAGCTTAGGGCGCGGGACCGGCTACGAGCAGTACTTC.

The chain has TRBV27 and TRBJ2-1, with D perhaps TRBD1 (8 bases). This CDR3 comprises 14 residues. The V and J ends lost 6 bases and 5 bases respectively, with 14 bases between them. Per the germline V gene, CDR1 is MNHEY and CDR2 is SMNVEV (reference sequence). The CDR3 spells CASSLQGGNNEQFF. The CDR3 nucleotides are TGTGCCAGCAGCCTACAGGGGGGGAACAATGAGCAGTTCTTC.

This clone turned up a few times. The genes are TRBV2 and TRBJ2-5, with D uncertain. Germline V gene sequence: CDR1 SNHLY, CDR2 FYNNEI. Trimming took off 4 bases at V and 2 bases at J, with 5 bases between the two ends. The CDR3 loop spans 12 amino acids. CDR3 loop: CASSGRQETQYF. The DNA for the CDR3 is TGTGCCAGCAGTGGGCGGCAAGAGACCCAGTACTTC.

CDR3 DNA sequence: TGTGCCAGCAGAGGGCGGACAGGGCTCTCTGTGCAGTACTTC. This gives the protein CASRGRTGLSVQYF. The chain carries TRBV27 and TRBJ2-7, with 8 bases aligning to TRBD1. J was trimmed by 9 bases and V by 6 bases; bases with no gene match: 13. Germline loops: CDR1 MNHEY, CDR2 SMNVEV (reference sequence). The CDR3 runs to 14 residues.

The chain recombines TRBV7-9 with TRBJ2-3, with TRBD2 identical over 11 bases. The junction had 5 bases not matched to a gene; V was cut back by 0 bases and J by 6 bases. The CDR3 is made up of 16 amino acids. Germline V gives CDR1 SEHNR, CDR2 FQNEAQ (reference sequence). The CDR3 DNA sequence: TGTGCCAGCAGCTTAGCTGGTAGCGGGGGGGCGGATACGCAGTATTTT. It specifies CASSLAGSGGADTQYF.

V and J are TRBV3-1 (or the pseudogene TRBV3-2) and TRBJ1-2; a possible D gene is TRBD1 (6 bases). The CDR3 contains 16 residues. V lost 4 bases and J 4 bases, leaving 19 bases between the germline ends. Germline-derived CDR1 and CDR2 are LGHDT and YNNKEL (reference sequence). The CDR3 protein is CASSPVRGGTRYGYTF. CDR3 in DNA: TGTGCCAGCAGCCCAGTTCGGGGGGGGACACGCTATGGCTACACCTTC.

The chain carries TRBV5-1 and TRBJ1-1; a weak D match, TRBD1 (5 bases). In germline, CDR1 is SGHRS, CDR2 YFSETQ. Trimming pared 0 bases from V and 2 bases from J, leaving 8 bases between. The CDR3 has 14 amino acids. CDR3 in amino acids: CASSLVRGNTEAFF. The CDR3 region has the DNA TGCGCCAGCAGCTTGGTAAGGGGCAACACTGAAGCTTTCTTT.

CDR3 residues: CAATEEGYGYTF. The CDR3 DNA is TGTGCCGCAACCGAGGAAGGTTATGGCTACACCTTC. This chain joins TRBV7-9 and TRBJ1-2; D unclear. Germline values: CDR1 SEHNR, CDR2 FQNEAQ (reference sequence). The CDR3 is 12 residues long. Trimming stripped 11 bases from V and 5 bases from J, with 15 bases between.

This clone was detected once. The chain links TRBV28 to TRBJ1-5; D gene ambiguous. This CDR3 has 14 residues. Germline values: CDR1 MDHEN, CDR2 SYDVKM. Deletions cut 5 bases from V and 6 bases from J, with 14 bases between. Here the CDR3 DNA reads TGTGCCAGCAGTCCTCCACAAACGGGTCAGCCCCAGCATTTT. Translated: CASSPPQTGQPQHF. Variable domain in full (rest from reference TRBV28 and TRBJ1-5): DVKVTQSSRYLVKRTGEKVFLECVQDMDHENMFWYRQDPGLGLRLIYFSYDVKMKEKGDIPEGYSVSREKKERFSLILESASTNQTSMYLCASSPPQTGQPQHFGDGTRLSIL.

This chain joins TRBV27 and TRBJ1-2; no firm D call. Germline CDR1 is MNHEY and CDR2 is SMNVEV (reference sequence). The CDR3 totals 13 residues. Trimming left V 5 bases short and J 4 bases short, with 11 bases between. DNA for the CDR3: TGTGCCAGCAGTATCGGGTCGGGCTATGGCTACACCTTC. This gives the protein CASSIGSGYGYTF.

The chain couples TRBV6-1 to TRBJ2-1, with 9 bases fitting TRBD2. Looked up from germline, CDR1 is MNHNS and CDR2 is SASEGT. This CDR3 comprises 17 residues. The V gene end was trimmed by 2 bases and the J gene end by 5 bases; junction bases not matched to a gene: 10. The CDR3 bases are TGTGCCAGCAGTGAATTCCCCCAGCGGGGGGAGAACAATGAGCAGTTCTTC. This encodes CASSEFPQRGENNEQFF.

This clone was seen a handful of times. The genes are TRBV11-2 and TRBJ1-5; unclear D gene. The CDR3 is made up of 14 amino acids. V was clipped by 1 base and J by 5 bases, with 9 bases between them. CDR1 and CDR2 (germline): SGHAT, FQNNGV. Here the CDR3 DNA reads TGTGCCAGCAGCTTAGGGGGAGAGTATCAGCCCCAGCATTTT. This encodes CASSLGGEYQPQHF.